The rows below give T cell receptor beta chains drawn from one sample of a study of blood T cell repertoires in COVID-19. Method: immunoSEQ multiplex PCR; TCRdb's copy keeps in-frame clones and lacks some. The sample yields 55,000 to 65,000 clones, 70% to 90% seen once. The sequenced material came from peripheral blood. These receptors came from a man in his sixties with active or convalescent COVID-19. The CDR3 runs from the conserved cysteine through the conserved F or W. Fields, in order: V gene, J gene, D gene, clone size, CDR3 protein, CDR3 DNA. The D gene is left open where the match is weak. The size entry is marked missing in some rows and otherwise reads once, few, many or a size class.

V: TRBV18; J: TRBJ1-6; D: -; size: -; CDR3: CASSLVSGSDSPLHF; DNA: TGTGCCAGCTCACTCGTTTCAGGGTCGGATTCACCCCTCCACTTT
V: TRBV12-3/TRBV12-4; J: TRBJ2-2; D: -; size: -; CDR3: CASRLPGTGELFF; DNA: TGTGCCAGCAGACTACCGGGAACCGGGGAGCTGTTTTTT
V: TRBV5-1; J: TRBJ2-3; D: TRBD1; size: -; CDR3: CASSSDGQGEGTDTQYF; DNA: TGCGCCAGCAGCTCCGACGGACAGGGGGAGGGGACAGATACGCAGTATTTT
V: TRBV5-1; J: TRBJ2-2; D: -; size: -; CDR3: CASSLPADTGELFF; DNA: TGCGCCAGCAGCTTACCAGCGGACACCGGGGAGCTGTTTTTT
V: TRBV5-1; J: TRBJ1-2; D: TRBD1; size: -; CDR3: CASSLGGAGGAYGYTF; DNA: TGCGCCAGCAGCTTGGGGGGCGCAGGGGGCGCCTATGGCTACACCTTC
V: TRBV15; J: TRBJ2-7; D: -; size: -; CDR3: CATSRDQGLNYEQYF; DNA: TGTGCCACCAGCAGAGATCAGGGACTGAACTACGAGCAGTACTTC
V: TRBV3-1/TRBV3-2; J: TRBJ1-6; D: -; size: -; CDR3: CASTGGGLNSPLHF; DNA: TGTGCCAGCACCGGTGGAGGGCTTAATTCACCCCTCCACTTT
V: TRBV28; J: TRBJ1-5; D: -; size: -; CDR3: CASSLRARNQPQHF; DNA: TGTGCCAGCAGTTTGAGGGCCCGCAATCAGCCCCAGCATTTT
V: TRBV4-1; J: TRBJ2-5; D: TRBD2; size: -; CDR3: CASSQTIGLAGGPRETQYF; DNA: TGCGCCAGCAGCCAGACTATAGGCCTAGCGGGGGGGCCGAGAGAGACCCAGTACTTC
V: TRBV5-4; J: TRBJ1-2; D: -; size: once; CDR3: CASSLADGYTF; DNA: TGTGCCAGCAGCTTGGCCGATGGCTACACCTTC
V: TRBV11-2; J: TRBJ1-2; D: TRBD1; size: -; CDR3: CASRTIRTGKAGGYTF; DNA: TGTGCCAGCAGAACAATCCGGACAGGGAAGGCAGGTGGCTACACCTTC
V: TRBV7-2; J: TRBJ1-5; D: -; size: -; CDR3: CASSLEMGGVQPQHF; DNA: TGTGCCAGCAGTTTAGAAATGGGGGGGGTTCAGCCCCAGCATTTT
V: TRBV5-5; J: TRBJ1-2; D: -; size: -; CDR3: CASSLEGGRSGYTF; DNA: TGTGCCAGCAGCTTGGAGGGAGGGAGAAGTGGCTACACCTTC
V: TRBV7-8; J: TRBJ1-4; D: -; size: once; CDR3: CASTGGVGNEKLFF; DNA: TGTGCCAGCACAGGAGGAGTCGGTAATGAAAAACTGTTTTTT
V: TRBV4-1; J: TRBJ2-7; D: -; size: -; CDR3: CASSQEGGRGYSNPYEQYF; DNA: TGCGCCAGCAGCCAAGAAGGAGGACGTGGCTACTCCAACCCTTACGAGCAGTACTTC
V: TRBV4-2; J: TRBJ2-3; D: TRBD2; size: -; CDR3: CASSQRLAGVSSTDTQYF; DNA: TGTGCCAGCAGCCAACGACTAGCGGGGGTCTCTAGCACAGATACGCAGTATTTT
V: TRBV15; J: TRBJ1-1; D: -; size: -; CDR3: CATSRDWTVGNTEAFF; DNA: TGTGCCACCAGCAGAGATTGGACAGTGGGGAACACTGAAGCTTTCTTT
V: TRBV6-2/TRBV6-3; J: TRBJ1-2; D: -; size: -; CDR3: CASSYSGLIGYTF; DNA: TGTGCCAGCAGTTACTCCGGACTTATTGGCTACACCTTC
V: TRBV28; J: TRBJ1-2; D: -; size: -; CDR3: CATILSGSGYTF; DNA: TGTGCCACCATCCTCTCGGGGAGTGGCTACACCTTC